These T cell receptor beta chains were read from a single sample in a study of blood T cell repertoires in COVID-19. Clones were sequenced by immunoSEQ multiplex PCR, and TCRdb holds only the in-frame ones, with some missing. The sample records roughly 140,000 clones, more than 70% being singletons. Sequencing used peripheral blood. These receptors were obtained from a woman aged 45-60 years with acute or convalescent COVID-19. CDR3s leave out the opening cysteine and the closing phenylalanine or tryptophan.

>13|TRBV5-1|TRBJ2-2
ASISVAGAGGELF
>12|TRBV7-2|TRBJ2-7
ASSLRQGWYEQY
>13|TRBV9|TRBJ2-1
ASSALASGYNEQF
>12|TRBV19|TRBJ1-2
ASGTALSNYGYT
>14|TRBV7-3|TRBJ2-3
ASSPPGQGGADTQY
>11|TRBV5-8|TRBJ1-2
ASSLIHNYGYT
>11|TRBV30|TRBJ2-3
AWSGGFTDTQY
>12|TRBV25-1|TRBJ1-2
ASSEIGQVDGYT
>14|TRBV6-2/TRBV6-3|TRBJ1-3
ASSKTRATSGNTIY
>12|TRBV24-1|TRBJ2-5
ATSDPGRGETQY
>11|TRBV6-5|TRBJ1-2
ASSLLQDYGYT
>13|TRBV9|TRBJ2-7
ASSGGGTAAYEQY
>15|TRBV3-1/TRBV3-2|TRBJ1-6
ASSQDVGTAHNSPLH
>11|TRBV7-2|TRBJ2-2
ASSSGAAGELF
>13|TRBV18|TRBJ2-2
ASSPPGGGTGELF
>13|TRBV7-6|TRBJ2-5
ASSATSGGAGTQY
>15|TRBV13|TRBJ1-2
ASSLGSGGFVPGGYT
>13|TRBV20-1|TRBJ2-3
SASDPRGPGDTQY
>10|TRBV18|TRBJ2-7
ASSPEGYEQY
>13|TRBV7-2|TRBJ2-5
ASMASGGEQETQY